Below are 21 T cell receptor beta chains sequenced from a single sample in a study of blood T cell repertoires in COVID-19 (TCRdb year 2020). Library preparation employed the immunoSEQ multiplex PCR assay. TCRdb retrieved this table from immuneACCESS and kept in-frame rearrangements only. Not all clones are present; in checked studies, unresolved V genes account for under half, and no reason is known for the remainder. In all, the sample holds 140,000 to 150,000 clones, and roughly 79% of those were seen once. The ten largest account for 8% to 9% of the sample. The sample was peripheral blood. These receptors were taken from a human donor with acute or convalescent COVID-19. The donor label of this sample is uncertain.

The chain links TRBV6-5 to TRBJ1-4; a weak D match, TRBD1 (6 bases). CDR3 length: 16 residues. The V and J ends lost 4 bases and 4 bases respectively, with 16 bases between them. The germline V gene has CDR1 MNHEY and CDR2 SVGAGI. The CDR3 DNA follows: TGTGCCAGCAGTTCTGGGGGCACCGGGATTAATGAAAAACTGTTTTTT. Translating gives CASSSGGTGINEKLFF.

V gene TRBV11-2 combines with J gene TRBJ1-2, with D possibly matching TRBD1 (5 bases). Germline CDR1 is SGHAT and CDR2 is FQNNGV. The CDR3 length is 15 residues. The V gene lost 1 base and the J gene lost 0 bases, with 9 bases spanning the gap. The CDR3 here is CASSLVVGANYGYTF. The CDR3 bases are TGTGCCAGCAGCTTAGTGGTAGGGGCTAACTATGGCTACACCTTC.

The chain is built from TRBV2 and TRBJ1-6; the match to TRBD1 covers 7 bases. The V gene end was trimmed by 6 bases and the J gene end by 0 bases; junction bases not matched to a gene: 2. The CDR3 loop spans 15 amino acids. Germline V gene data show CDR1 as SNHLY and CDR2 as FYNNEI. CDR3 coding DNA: TGTGCCAGCAGGACAGGGAGCTCCTATAATTCACCCCTCCACTTT. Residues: CASRTGSSYNSPLHF.

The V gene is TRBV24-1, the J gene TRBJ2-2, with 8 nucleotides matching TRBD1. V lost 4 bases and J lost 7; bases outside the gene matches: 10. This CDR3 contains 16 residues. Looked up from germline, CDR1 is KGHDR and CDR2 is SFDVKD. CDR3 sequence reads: CATSDSGTGIGGELFF. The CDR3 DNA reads TGTGCCACCAGTGACTCCGGGACAGGCATCGGCGGGGAGCTGTTTTTT.

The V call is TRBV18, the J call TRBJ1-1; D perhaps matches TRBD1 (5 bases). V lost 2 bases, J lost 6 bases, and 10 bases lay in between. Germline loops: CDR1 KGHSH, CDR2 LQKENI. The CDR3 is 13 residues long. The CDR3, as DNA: TGTGCCAGCTCACCAGGGGGGTTGGCTGAAGCTTTCTTT. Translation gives CASSPGGLAEAFF.

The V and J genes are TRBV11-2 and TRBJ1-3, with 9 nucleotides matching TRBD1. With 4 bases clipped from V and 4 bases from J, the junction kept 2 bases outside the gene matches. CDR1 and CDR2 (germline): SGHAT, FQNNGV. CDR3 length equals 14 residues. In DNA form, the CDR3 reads TGTGCCAGCAGCTGGACAGGGGCCGGAAACACCATATATTTT. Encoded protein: CASSWTGAGNTIYF.

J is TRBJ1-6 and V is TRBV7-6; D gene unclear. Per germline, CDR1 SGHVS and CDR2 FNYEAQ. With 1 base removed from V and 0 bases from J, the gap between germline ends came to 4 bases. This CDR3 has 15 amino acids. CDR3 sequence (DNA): TGTGCCAGCAGCTTAGGGAGCTCCTATAATTCACCCCTCCACTTT. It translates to CASSLGSSYNSPLHF.

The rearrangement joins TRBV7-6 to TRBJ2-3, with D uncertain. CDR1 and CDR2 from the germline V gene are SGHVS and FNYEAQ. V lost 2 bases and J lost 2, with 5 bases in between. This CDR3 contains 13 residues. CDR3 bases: TGTGCCAGCAGCTTAATCTACACAGATACGCAGTATTTT. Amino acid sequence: CASSLIYTDTQYF.

CDR3 sequence reads: CASSPGQLNTEAFF. DNA for the CDR3: TGTGCCAGCTCTCCGGGACAGCTGAACACTGAAGCTTTCTTT. This chain uses TRBV18 with TRBJ1-1, with 7 bases aligning to TRBD1. CDR1 and CDR2 from the germline V gene are KGHSH and LQKENI. The CDR3 totals 14 residues. V lost 6 bases, J lost 0 bases, and 4 bases stayed unmatched.

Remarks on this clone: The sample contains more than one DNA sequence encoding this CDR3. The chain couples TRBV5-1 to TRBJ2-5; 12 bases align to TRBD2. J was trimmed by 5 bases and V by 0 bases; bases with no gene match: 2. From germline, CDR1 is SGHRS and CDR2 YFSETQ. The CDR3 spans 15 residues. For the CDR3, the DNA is TGCGCCAGCAGCTTGGCTAGCGGGGGGGCTGAGACCCAGTACTTC. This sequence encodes CASSLASGGAETQYF.

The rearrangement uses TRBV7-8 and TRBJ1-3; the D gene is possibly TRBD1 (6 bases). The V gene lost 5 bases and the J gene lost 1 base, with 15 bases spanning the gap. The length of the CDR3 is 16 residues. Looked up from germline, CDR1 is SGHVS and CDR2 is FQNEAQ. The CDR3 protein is CASSLNRAPSGNTIYF. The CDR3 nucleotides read TGTGCCAGCAGCCTCAACAGGGCCCCATCTGGAAACACCATATATTTT.

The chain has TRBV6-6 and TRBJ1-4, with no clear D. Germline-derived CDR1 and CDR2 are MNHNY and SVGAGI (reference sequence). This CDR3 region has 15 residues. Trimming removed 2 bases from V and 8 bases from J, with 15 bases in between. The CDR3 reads CASSYGFVPGEKLFF. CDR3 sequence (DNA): TGTGCCAGCAGTTACGGTTTCGTCCCGGGGGAAAAACTGTTTTTT.

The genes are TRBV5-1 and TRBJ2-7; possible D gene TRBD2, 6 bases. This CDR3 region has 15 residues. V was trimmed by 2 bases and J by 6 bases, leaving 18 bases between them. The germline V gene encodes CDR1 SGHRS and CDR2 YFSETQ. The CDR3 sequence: CASSLNPTGGGEQYV. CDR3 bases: TGCGCCAGCAGCTTAAACCCTACTGGGGGAGGCGAGCAGTACGTC.

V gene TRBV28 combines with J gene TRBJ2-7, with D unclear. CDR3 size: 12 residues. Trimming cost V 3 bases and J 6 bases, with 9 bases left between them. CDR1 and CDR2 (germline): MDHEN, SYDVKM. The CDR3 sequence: CASSFRGGEQYF. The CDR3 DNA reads TGTGCCAGCAGTTTCCGCGGCGGCGAGCAGTACTTC.

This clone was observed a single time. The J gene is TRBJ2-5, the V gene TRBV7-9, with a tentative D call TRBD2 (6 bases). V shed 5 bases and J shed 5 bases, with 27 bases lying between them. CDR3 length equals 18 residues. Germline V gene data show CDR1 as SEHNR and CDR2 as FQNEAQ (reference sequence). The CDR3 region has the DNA TGTGCCAGCAGCGGGAGGATTACGGGACGGATGATTGCGGAGACCCAGTACTTC. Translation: CASSGRITGRMIAETQYF.

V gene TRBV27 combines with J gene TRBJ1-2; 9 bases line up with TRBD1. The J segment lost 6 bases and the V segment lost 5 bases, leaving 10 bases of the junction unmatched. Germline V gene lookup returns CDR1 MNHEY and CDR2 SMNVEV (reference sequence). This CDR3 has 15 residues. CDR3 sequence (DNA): TGTGCCAGCAGTCCGTGGGACAGGGCGCTGGATGGCTACACCTTC. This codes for CASSPWDRALDGYTF.

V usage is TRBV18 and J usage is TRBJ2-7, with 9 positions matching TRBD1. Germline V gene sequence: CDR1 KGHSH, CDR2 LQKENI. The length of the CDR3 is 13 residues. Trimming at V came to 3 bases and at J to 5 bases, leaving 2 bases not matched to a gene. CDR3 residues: CASSPGTGNEQYF. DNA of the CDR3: TGTGCCAGCTCACCTGGGACAGGGAACGAGCAGTACTTC.

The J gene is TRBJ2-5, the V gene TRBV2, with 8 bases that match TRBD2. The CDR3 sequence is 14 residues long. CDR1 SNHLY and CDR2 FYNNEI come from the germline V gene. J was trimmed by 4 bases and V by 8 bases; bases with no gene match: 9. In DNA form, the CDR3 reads TGTGCCAGCGATCCAGGCCTAGCGGGAGAGACCCAGTACTTC. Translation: CASDPGLAGETQYF.

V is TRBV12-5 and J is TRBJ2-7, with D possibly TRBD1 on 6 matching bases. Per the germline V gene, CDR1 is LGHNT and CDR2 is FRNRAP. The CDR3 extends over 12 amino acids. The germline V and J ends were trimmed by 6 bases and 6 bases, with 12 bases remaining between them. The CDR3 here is CASGSGAGEQYV. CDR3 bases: TGTGCTAGTGGCTCAGGGGCGGGCGAGCAGTACGTC.

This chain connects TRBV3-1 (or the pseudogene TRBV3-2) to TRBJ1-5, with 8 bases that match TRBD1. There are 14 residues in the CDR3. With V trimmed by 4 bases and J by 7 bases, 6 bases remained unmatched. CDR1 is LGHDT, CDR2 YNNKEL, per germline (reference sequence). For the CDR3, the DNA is TGTGCCAGCAGCCTGGGACAGGAAGGCCAGCCCCAGCATTTT. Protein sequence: CASSLGQEGQPQHF.

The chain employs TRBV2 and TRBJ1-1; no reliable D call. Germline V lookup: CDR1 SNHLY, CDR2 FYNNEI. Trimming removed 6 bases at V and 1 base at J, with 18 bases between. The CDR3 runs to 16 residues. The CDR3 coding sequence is TGTGCCAGCAGCGTTCCCCTCGGGGTCCCGAACACTGAAGCTTTCTTT. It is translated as CASSVPLGVPNTEAFF.